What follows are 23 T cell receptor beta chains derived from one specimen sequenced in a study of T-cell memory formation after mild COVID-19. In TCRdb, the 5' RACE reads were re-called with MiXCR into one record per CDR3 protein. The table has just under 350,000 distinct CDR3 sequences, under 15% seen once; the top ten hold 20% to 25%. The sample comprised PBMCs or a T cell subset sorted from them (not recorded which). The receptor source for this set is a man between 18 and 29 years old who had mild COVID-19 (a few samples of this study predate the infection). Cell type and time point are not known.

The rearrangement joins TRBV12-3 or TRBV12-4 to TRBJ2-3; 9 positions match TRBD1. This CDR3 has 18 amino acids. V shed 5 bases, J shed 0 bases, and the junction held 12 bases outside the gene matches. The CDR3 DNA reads TGTGCCAGCAGTCTGAGGACAGGGGTCTTCCACAGCACAGATACGCAGTATTTT. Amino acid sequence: CASSLRTGVFHSTDTQYF.

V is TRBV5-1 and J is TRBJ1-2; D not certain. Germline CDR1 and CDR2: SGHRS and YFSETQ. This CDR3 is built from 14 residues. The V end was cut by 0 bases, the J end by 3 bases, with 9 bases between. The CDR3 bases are TGCGCCAGCAGCTTGGGAGTCACAGACTATGGCTACACCTTC. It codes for CASSLGVTDYGYTF.

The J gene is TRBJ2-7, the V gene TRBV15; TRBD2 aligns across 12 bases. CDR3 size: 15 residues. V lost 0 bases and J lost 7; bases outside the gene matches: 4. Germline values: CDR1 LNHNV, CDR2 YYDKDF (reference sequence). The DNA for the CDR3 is TGTGCCACCAGCAGAGATCTAGCGGGGGGGCAGGAGCAGTACTTC. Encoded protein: CATSRDLAGGQEQYF.

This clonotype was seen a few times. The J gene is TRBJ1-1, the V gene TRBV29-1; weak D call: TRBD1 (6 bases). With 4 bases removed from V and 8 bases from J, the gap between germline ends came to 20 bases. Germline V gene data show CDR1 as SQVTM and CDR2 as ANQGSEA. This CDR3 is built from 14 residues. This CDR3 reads CSVVSNTGGEEAFF. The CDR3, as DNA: TGCAGCGTTGTATCTAACACGGGGGGCGAAGAAGCTTTCTTT.

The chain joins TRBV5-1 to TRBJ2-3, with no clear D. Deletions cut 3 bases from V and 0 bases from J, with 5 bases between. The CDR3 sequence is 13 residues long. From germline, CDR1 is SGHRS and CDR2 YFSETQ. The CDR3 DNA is TGCGCCAGCAGCTATTATAGCACAGATACGCAGTATTTT. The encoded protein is CASSYYSTDTQYF.

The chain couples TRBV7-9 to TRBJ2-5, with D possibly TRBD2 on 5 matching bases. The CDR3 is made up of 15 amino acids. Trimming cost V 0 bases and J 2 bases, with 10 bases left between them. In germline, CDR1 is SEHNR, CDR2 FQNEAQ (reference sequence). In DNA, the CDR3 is TGTGCCAGCAGCTTAGCGCTTAGCGCGCAAGAGACCCAGTACTTC. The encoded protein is CASSLALSAQETQYF.

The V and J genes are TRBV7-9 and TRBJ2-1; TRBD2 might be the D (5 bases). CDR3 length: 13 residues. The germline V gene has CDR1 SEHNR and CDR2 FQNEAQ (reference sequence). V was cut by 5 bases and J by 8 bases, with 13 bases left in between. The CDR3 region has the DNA TGTGCCAGCAGCCTGCTCGGGGTTCATGAGCAGTTCTTC. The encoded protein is CASSLLGVHEQFF.

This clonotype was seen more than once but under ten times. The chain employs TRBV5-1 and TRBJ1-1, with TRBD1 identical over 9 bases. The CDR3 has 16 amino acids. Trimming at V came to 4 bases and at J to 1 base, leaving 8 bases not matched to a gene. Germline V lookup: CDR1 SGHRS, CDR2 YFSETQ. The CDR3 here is CASSPFPGQGNTEAFF. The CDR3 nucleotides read TGCGCCAGCAGCCCATTTCCGGGACAGGGGAACACTGAAGCTTTCTTT.

The CDR3, as DNA: TGCGCCAGCAGCCAAGTTTTGGTTGATACGCAGTATTTT. It encodes CASSQVLVDTQYF. This chain connects TRBV4-1 to TRBJ2-3; no clear D gene. CDR3 size: 13 residues. The ends were cut back, 1 base at V and 6 bases at J, with 8 bases in the middle. Germline V gives CDR1 MGHRA, CDR2 YSYEKL.

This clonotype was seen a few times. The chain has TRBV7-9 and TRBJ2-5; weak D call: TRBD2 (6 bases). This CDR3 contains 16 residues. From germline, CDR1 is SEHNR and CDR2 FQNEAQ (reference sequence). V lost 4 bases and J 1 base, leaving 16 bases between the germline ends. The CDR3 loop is CASSSSGGIGQETQYF. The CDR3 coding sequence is TGTGCCAGCAGCTCGAGTGGGGGGATTGGCCAAGAGACCCAGTACTTC. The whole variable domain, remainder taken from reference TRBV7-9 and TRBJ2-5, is DTGVSQNPRHKITKRGQNVTFRCDPISEHNRLYWYRQTLGQGPEFLTYFQNEAQLEKSRLLSDRFSAERPKGSFSTLEIQRTEQGDSAMYLCASSSSGGIGQETQYFGPGTRLLVL.

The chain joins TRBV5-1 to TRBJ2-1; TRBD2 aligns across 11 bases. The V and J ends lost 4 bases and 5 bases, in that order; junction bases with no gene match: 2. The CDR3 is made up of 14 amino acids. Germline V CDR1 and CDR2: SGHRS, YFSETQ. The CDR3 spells CASSGTSGHNEQFF. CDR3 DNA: TGCGCCAGCAGCGGGACTAGCGGTCACAATGAGCAGTTCTTC.

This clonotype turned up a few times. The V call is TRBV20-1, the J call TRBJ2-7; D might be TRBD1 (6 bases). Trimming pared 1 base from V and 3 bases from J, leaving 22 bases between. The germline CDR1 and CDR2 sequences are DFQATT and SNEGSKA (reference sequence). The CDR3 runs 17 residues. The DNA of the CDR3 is TGCAGTGCTAGAGCTGCACCTGGACAGCCCAATCACTACGAGCAGTACTTC. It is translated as CSARAAPGQPNHYEQYF.

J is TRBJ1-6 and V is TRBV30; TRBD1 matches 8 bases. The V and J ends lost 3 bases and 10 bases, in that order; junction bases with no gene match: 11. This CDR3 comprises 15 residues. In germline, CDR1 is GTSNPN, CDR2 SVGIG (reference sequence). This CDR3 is CAWSLLDREDSPLHF. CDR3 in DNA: TGTGCCTGGAGCCTTCTGGACAGGGAAGACTCACCCCTCCACTTT.

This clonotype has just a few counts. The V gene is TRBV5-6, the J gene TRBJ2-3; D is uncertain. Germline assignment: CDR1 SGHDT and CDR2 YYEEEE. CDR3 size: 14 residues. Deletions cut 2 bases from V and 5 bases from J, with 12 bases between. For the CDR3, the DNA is TGTGCCAGCAGCTTAACTCCCAATAAAGATACGCAGTATTTT. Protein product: CASSLTPNKDTQYF.

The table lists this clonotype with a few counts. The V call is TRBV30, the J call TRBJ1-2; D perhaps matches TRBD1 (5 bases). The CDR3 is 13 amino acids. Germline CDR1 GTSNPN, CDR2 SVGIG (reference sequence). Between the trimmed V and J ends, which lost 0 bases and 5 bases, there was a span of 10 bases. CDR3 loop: CAWSVEGTYGYTF. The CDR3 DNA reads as TGTGCCTGGAGTGTCGAGGGGACTTATGGCTACACCTTC.

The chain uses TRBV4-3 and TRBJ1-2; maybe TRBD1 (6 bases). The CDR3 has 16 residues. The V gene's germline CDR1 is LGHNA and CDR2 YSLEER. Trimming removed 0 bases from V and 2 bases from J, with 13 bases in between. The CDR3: CASSQERRTANYGYTF. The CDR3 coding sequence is TGCGCCAGCAGCCAAGAAAGGAGGACAGCCAACTATGGCTACACCTTC.

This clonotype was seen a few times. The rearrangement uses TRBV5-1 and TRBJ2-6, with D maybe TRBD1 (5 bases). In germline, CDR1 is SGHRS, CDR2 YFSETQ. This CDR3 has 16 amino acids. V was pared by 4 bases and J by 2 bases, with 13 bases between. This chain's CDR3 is CASSPQKGPGANVLTF. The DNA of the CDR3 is TGCGCCAGCAGCCCCCAAAAGGGGCCTGGGGCCAACGTCCTGACTTTC.

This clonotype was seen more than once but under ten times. DNA for the CDR3: TGTGCCAGCAGAAAAATGACAGGGGGTAATACTGAAGCTTTCTTT. It specifies CASRKMTGGNTEAFF. The chain links TRBV6-5 to TRBJ1-1; 9 nucleotides align to TRBD1. Per the germline V gene, CDR1 is MNHEY and CDR2 is SVGAGI. The J segment lost 5 bases and the V segment lost 6 bases, leaving 10 bases of the junction unmatched. The CDR3 is 15 amino acids.

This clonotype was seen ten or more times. CDR3 DNA sequence: TGTGCCAGCAGTGACTCGGACAGGGGCGAGCAGTACTTC. It is translated as CASSDSDRGEQYF. V usage is TRBV6-4 and J usage is TRBJ2-7, with 9 bases matching TRBD1. Trimming at V came to 0 bases and at J to 6 bases, leaving 0 bases not matched to a gene. Germline CDR1 reads MRHNA; CDR2 reads SNTAGT. The CDR3 loop spans 13 amino acids.

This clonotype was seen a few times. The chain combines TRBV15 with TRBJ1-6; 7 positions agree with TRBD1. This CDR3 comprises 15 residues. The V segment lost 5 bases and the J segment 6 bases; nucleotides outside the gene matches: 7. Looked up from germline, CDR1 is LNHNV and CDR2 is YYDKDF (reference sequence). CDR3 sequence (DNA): TGTGCCACCAGCTTACGACAGGGCGCTAATTCACCCCTCCACTTT. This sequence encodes CATSLRQGANSPLHF.

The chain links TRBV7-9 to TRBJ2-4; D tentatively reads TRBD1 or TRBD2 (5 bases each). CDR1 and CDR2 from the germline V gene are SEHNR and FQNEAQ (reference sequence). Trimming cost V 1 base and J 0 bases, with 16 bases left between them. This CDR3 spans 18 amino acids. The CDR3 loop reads CASSLGVPGDPAKNIQYF. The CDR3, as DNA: TGTGCCAGCAGCTTAGGAGTCCCCGGGGACCCAGCCAAAAACATTCAGTACTTC.

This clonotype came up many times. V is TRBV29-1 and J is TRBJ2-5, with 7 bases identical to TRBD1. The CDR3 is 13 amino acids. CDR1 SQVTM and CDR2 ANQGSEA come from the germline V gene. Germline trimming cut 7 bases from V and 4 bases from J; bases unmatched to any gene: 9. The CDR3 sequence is CSAIATGPETQYF. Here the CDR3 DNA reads TGCAGCGCTATCGCGACAGGGCCAGAGACCCAGTACTTC.

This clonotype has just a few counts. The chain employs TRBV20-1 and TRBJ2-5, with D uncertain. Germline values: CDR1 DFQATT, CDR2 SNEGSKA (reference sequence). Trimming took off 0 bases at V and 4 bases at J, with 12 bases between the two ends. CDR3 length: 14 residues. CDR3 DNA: TGCAGTGCTAGAGACCCCTTGGCGGTAGAGACCCAGTACTTC. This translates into CSARDPLAVETQYF.